Below, 23 T cell receptor beta chains from the same sample are listed, as sequenced in a study of shared clonotypes between healthy human individuals (TCRdb year 2020). The library was built by means of the immunoSEQ multiplex PCR assay. This is the immuneACCESS table as TCRdb keeps it, with only in-frame sequences that have V and J called. A part of the clones is gone; compared with another copy, unresolved V genes explain less than half, and the rest is unexplained. The sample table contains approximately 2.3 million clones; only one count was recorded for roughly 93% of them. Around 0.4% of the sample is in the top ten clones. The sequenced material came from naive CD4+ T cells from PBMCs. The cell subset or site label, as the study defines it: CD45RA+ positively selected. These receptors all come from a man aged 18 to 29 in good health. Some clones in this sample may be carry-over from other donors' samples.

V usage is TRBV10-3 and J usage is TRBJ2-1, with D hard to call. There are 15 residues in the CDR3. Germline-derived CDR1 and CDR2 are ENHRY and SYGVKD. The germline V and J ends were trimmed by 7 bases and 2 bases, with 15 bases remaining between them. In DNA, the CDR3 is TGTGCCATCACCCCGGGCCCGGTCGCCTACAATGAGCAGTTCTTC. Protein sequence: CAITPGPVAYNEQFF.

With regard to this clone: Additional DNA sequences in this sample encode the identical CDR3. The rearrangement joins TRBV7-3 to TRBJ2-7; 7 bases line up with TRBD1. CDR3 size: 14 residues. After removal of 1 base from V and 4 bases from J, the junction contained 4 bases not matched to a gene. The germline gives CDR1 SGHTA, CDR2 FQGTGA. The CDR3 here is CASSLRQGGYEQYF. The CDR3 nucleotides are TGTGCCAGCAGCTTAAGACAGGGCGGGTACGAGCAGTACTTC. Complete variable domain (other parts from reference TRBV7-3 and TRBJ2-7): GAGVSQTPSNKVTEKGKYVELRCDPISGHTALYWYRQSLGQGPEFLIYFQGTGAADDSGLPNDRFFAVRPEGSVSTLKIQRTERGDSAVYLCASSLRQGGYEQYFGPGTRLTVT.

The rearrangement uses TRBV7-2 and TRBJ2-7; D gene unclear. V shed 3 bases and J shed 1 base, with 10 bases lying between them. Germline V gives CDR1 SGHTA, CDR2 FQGNSA. This CDR3 region has 14 residues. The CDR3 DNA reads as TGTGCCAGCAGCTTCTGGACCTCATCCTACGAGCAGTACTTC. Translated: CASSFWTSSYEQYF.

Written as DNA, the CDR3 is TGTGCCAGCAGCCCCCAGCGGATCCATGGCTACACCTTC. Protein sequence: CASSPQRIHGYTF. The V gene is TRBV28, the J gene TRBJ1-2; D gene uncertain. The CDR3 spans 13 residues. The germline gives CDR1 MDHEN, CDR2 SYDVKM. V was shortened by 6 bases and J by 6 bases, with 14 bases between the two germline ends.

V and J are TRBV11-3 and TRBJ2-1, with D perhaps assigned TRBD1 or TRBD2 (6 bases each). The ends were cut back, 5 bases at V and 0 bases at J, with 20 bases in the middle. The CDR3 covers 18 residues. Germline lookup yields CDR1 SGHNT and CDR2 YENEEA. CDR3 protein: CASSPGAVAASSYNEQFF. The CDR3 bases are TGTGCCAGCAGCCCAGGGGCGGTAGCGGCGAGCTCCTACAATGAGCAGTTCTTC.

The chain couples TRBV7-3 to TRBJ2-3; 8 bases are shared with TRBD2. Germline V gives CDR1 SGHTA, CDR2 FQGTGA. The CDR3 has 15 amino acids. With 8 bases clipped from V and 6 bases from J, the junction kept 13 bases outside the gene matches. The CDR3 spells CASGMGGRNPDTQYF. The CDR3 DNA reads as TGTGCCAGCGGAATGGGCGGGAGGAATCCGGATACGCAGTATTTT.

The V call is TRBV5-1, the J call TRBJ2-5; 10 nucleotides agree with TRBD2. Per the germline V gene, CDR1 is SGHRS and CDR2 is YFSETQ. The CDR3 has 16 residues. V gave up 5 bases and J gave up 5 bases; unmatched junction bases: 12. CDR3 nucleotides: TGCGCCAGCAGACCGACCGGGACTAGCGATTTTGAGACCCAGTACTTC. This translates into CASRPTGTSDFETQYF.

The gene calls are TRBV6-1 and TRBJ2-7, with TRBD1 matching 10 bases. In germline, CDR1 is MNHNS, CDR2 SASEGT. The CDR3 consists of 14 residues. The V gene end was trimmed by 4 bases and the J gene end by 3 bases; junction bases not matched to a gene: 3. The DNA for the CDR3 is TGTGCCAGCAGTGGCGGACAGGGGGTCTACGAGCAGTACTTC. Its protein product is CASSGGQGVYEQYF.

A remark on this clone: This same CDR3 is encoded by further DNA sequences in the sample. The J gene is TRBJ2-2, the V gene TRBV29-1; 10 nucleotides align to TRBD2. V lost 6 bases to trimming and J lost 1 base; unmatched junction nucleotides: 2. Germline loops: CDR1 SQVTM, CDR2 ANQGSEA. The CDR3 extends over 14 amino acids. The CDR3 protein is CSVRTSGNTGELFF. As DNA, the CDR3 is TGCAGCGTCAGGACTAGCGGGAACACCGGGGAGCTGTTTTTT.

The rearrangement links TRBV7-7 to TRBJ2-5; TRBD2 matches at 12 bases. V lost 6 bases, J lost 2 bases, and 7 bases stayed unmatched. CDR3 size: 16 residues. CDR1 is SSHAT, CDR2 FNYEAQ, per germline (reference sequence). The CDR3 loop is CASSPRLAGDQETQYF. CDR3 DNA: TGTGCCAGCAGTCCAAGACTAGCGGGAGATCAAGAGACCCAGTACTTC.

The chain couples TRBV7-2 to TRBJ2-3; 9 nucleotides align to TRBD2. The V gene's germline CDR1 is SGHTA and CDR2 FQGNSA. The CDR3 length is 18 residues. Losses at the gene ends were 2 bases for V and 4 bases for J; bases not matched to a gene: 13. In DNA, the CDR3 is TGTGCCAGCAGCTTATGGGCGACTAGCGGTACCCGGGCAGATACGCAGTATTTT. It encodes CASSLWATSGTRADTQYF.

The chain combines TRBV20-1 with TRBJ2-7, with no clear D. The CDR3 sequence is 11 residues long. V was pared by 4 bases and J by 6 bases, with 10 bases between. Germline assignment: CDR1 DFQATT and CDR2 SNEGSKA (reference sequence). CDR3 DNA sequence: TGCAGTGCTAAAGGTCCCCTCGAGCAGTACTTC. It is translated as CSAKGPLEQYF.

The V call is TRBV6-1, the J call TRBJ1-4, with 7 positions matching TRBD1. This CDR3 is built from 16 residues. Germline assignment: CDR1 MNHNS and CDR2 SASEGT. After removal of 3 bases from V and 3 bases from J, the junction contained 7 bases not matched to a gene. The CDR3 DNA follows: TGTGCCAGCAGTGATCGAGGGGGCGGGTCTAATGAAAAACTGTTTTTT. Residues: CASSDRGGGSNEKLFF.

The chain combines TRBV9 with TRBJ2-7; TRBD1 is a possible D gene (6 bases). CDR3 length: 16 residues. Trimming took off 2 bases at V and 0 bases at J, with 15 bases between the two ends. Germline loops: CDR1 SGDLS, CDR2 YYNGEE. Here the CDR3 reads CASSVFSGVSSYEQYF. CDR3 sequence (DNA): TGTGCCAGCAGCGTTTTTTCAGGGGTAAGCTCCTACGAGCAGTACTTC.

This clone is a singleton in its sample. The identical CDR3 is also encoded by other nucleotide sequences in the sample. This chain joins TRBV20-1 and TRBJ2-1; D remains ambiguous. V was cut by 6 bases and J by 5 bases, with 8 bases left in between. This CDR3 has 11 amino acids. Germline V gene sequence: CDR1 DFQATT, CDR2 SNEGSKA (reference sequence). The CDR3 sequence: CSASPNNEQFF. In DNA, the CDR3 is TGCAGTGCAAGCCCCAACAATGAGCAGTTCTTC.

This chain uses TRBV5-1 with TRBJ2-7, with 9 bases that match TRBD2. V lost 0 bases, J lost 6 bases, and 13 bases stayed unmatched. This CDR3 is 17 amino acids long. Germline V gene data show CDR1 as SGHRS and CDR2 as YFSETQ. CDR3 loop: CASSLGPGGRAPREQYF. Here the CDR3 DNA reads TGCGCCAGCAGCTTGGGTCCGGGCGGGAGGGCCCCCCGCGAGCAGTACTTC.

V is TRBV11-3 and J is TRBJ2-2, with TRBD1 matching over 9 bases. The J segment lost 3 bases and the V segment lost 5 bases, leaving 4 bases of the junction unmatched. The length of the CDR3 is 15 residues. Germline values: CDR1 SGHNT, CDR2 YENEEA. The CDR3 coding sequence is TGTGCCAGCAGCCGCCGGGACAGGGACACCGGGGAGCTGTTTTTT. Its translation: CASSRRDRDTGELFF.

Worth noting for this clone: Other DNA sequences in the sample encode the same CDR3. The chain carries TRBV27 and TRBJ2-3; the D gene is possibly TRBD2 (6 bases). Trimming stripped 1 base from V and 0 bases from J, with 8 bases between. From germline, CDR1 is MNHEY and CDR2 SMNVEV (reference sequence). The CDR3 covers 15 residues. In DNA form, the CDR3 reads TGTGCCAGCAGTTTATTAGCGGATAGCACAGATACGCAGTATTTT. Residues: CASSLLADSTDTQYF.

The gene calls are TRBV10-3 and TRBJ1-1, with 9 bases fitting TRBD1. Trimming took 4 bases from V and 5 from J; bases not matched to a gene: 5. The germline CDR1 and CDR2 sequences are ENHRY and SYGVKD. The CDR3 is 14 residues long. The CDR3 reads CAISAGQGRTEAFF. The CDR3 coding sequence is TGTGCCATCAGTGCCGGACAGGGGCGAACTGAAGCTTTCTTT.

The V gene is TRBV25-1, the J gene TRBJ2-5, with D possibly TRBD2 on 5 matching bases. The germline V gene has CDR1 MGHDK and CDR2 SYGVNS. The V end lost 4 bases, the J end lost 3 bases, and 6 bases lay between the germline ends. CDR3 length: 12 residues. The CDR3 region has the DNA TGTGCCAGCAGTGCGGGAAAAGAGACCCAGTACTTC. Protein product: CASSAGKETQYF.

The V gene is TRBV28, the J gene TRBJ2-1; 7 bases line up with TRBD2. The J segment lost 7 bases and the V segment lost 6 bases, leaving 18 bases of the junction unmatched. Germline loops: CDR1 MDHEN, CDR2 SYDVKM. The CDR3 contains 17 residues. CDR3: CASSPYVAGLTQNEQFF. CDR3 DNA: TGTGCCAGCAGCCCGTACGTAGCGGGCCTTACTCAAAATGAGCAGTTCTTC.

The chain joins TRBV7-2 to TRBJ2-1; 9 bases match TRBD2. With 6 bases clipped from V and 5 bases from J, the junction kept 5 bases outside the gene matches. The CDR3 length is 14 residues. CDR1 SGHTA and CDR2 FQGNSA come from the germline V gene. For the CDR3, the DNA is TGTGCCAGCAGAAATAGCGGGAGCCACAATGAGCAGTTCTTC. It specifies CASRNSGSHNEQFF.

The chain couples TRBV5-1 to TRBJ2-3, with D perhaps TRBD1 (5 bases). Between the trimmed V and J ends, which lost 2 bases and 0 bases, there was a span of 10 bases. The CDR3 is 15 residues long. Germline V gives CDR1 SGHRS, CDR2 YFSETQ. CDR3 nucleotides: TGCGCCAGCAGCTTTAACAGGCCTAGCACAGATACGCAGTATTTT. This encodes CASSFNRPSTDTQYF.